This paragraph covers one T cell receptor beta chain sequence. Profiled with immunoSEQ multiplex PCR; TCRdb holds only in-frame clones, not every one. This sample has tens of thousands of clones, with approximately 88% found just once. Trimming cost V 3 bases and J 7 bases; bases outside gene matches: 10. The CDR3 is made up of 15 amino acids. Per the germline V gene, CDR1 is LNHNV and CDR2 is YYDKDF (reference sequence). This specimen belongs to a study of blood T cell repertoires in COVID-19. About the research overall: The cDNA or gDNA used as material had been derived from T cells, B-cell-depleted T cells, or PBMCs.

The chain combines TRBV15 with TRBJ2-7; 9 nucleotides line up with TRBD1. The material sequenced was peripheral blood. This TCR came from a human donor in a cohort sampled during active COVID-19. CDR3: CATSSRGTGTEEQYF. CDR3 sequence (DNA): TGTGCCACCAGCAGCAGGGGGACAGGGACGGAAGAGCAGTACTTC.